This passage covers 31 T cell receptor beta chains from one sample sequenced in a study of graft-versus-host responses after intestinal transplantation. Their recognized antigens are unknown. Clones were read by immunoSEQ multiplex PCR, and TCRdb kept only the in-frame ones, dropping some. Here the sample spans about 88,000 clones, around 90% being singletons. Sample: unstimulated CD4+ T cells sorted from spleen or lymph node cells, taken before intestinal transplant. Receptor source: a human donor who received an intestinal transplant.

V and J are TRBV7-9 and TRBJ2-7, with D uncertain. Trimming took 7 bases from V and 2 from J, leaving 12 bases between them. Germline-derived CDR1 and CDR2 are SEHNR and FQNEAQ (reference sequence). CDR3 length equals 13 residues. The CDR3 spells CASISLTPYEQYF. The CDR3 DNA reads as TGTGCCAGCATCTCGTTGACACCCTACGAGCAGTACTTC. The whole variable domain, remainder taken from reference TRBV7-9 and TRBJ2-7, is DTGVSQNPRHKITKRGQNVTFRCDPISEHNRLYWYRQTLGQGPEFLTYFQNEAQLEKSRLLSDRFSAERPKGSFSTLEIQRTEQGDSAMYLCASISLTPYEQYFGPGTRLTVT.

This sequence joins TRBV9 and TRBJ2-3; TRBD2 might be the D (6 bases). The CDR3 length is 16 residues. Germline-derived CDR1 and CDR2 are SGDLS and YYNGEE. V was cut by 2 bases and J by 0 bases, with 13 bases left in between. CDR3 amino acids: CASSVTTGGSTDTQYF. CDR3 DNA: TGTGCCAGCAGCGTCACTACCGGGGGTAGCACAGATACGCAGTATTTT. The complete variable domain, with remaining parts taken from reference TRBV9 and TRBJ2-3, reads DSGVTQTPKHLITATGQRVTLRCSPRSGDLSVYWYQQSLDQGLQFLIQYYNGEERAKGNILERFSAQQFPDLHSELNLSSLELGDSALYFCASSVTTGGSTDTQYFGPGTRLTVL.

V and J are TRBV5-5 and TRBJ1-1, with D possibly TRBD1 on 5 matching bases. The germline V gene encodes CDR1 SGHKS and CDR2 YYEKEE (reference sequence). CDR3 length equals 17 residues. Trimming left V 4 bases short and J 0 bases short, with 19 bases between. The DNA of the CDR3 is TGTGCCAGCAGCGGAGGGGAATCGCCATACATGAACACTGAAGCTTTCTTT. Translating it yields CASSGGESPYMNTEAFF.

The V gene is TRBV11-2, the J gene TRBJ2-1; the match to TRBD2 covers 11 bases. Trimming removed 5 bases from V and 7 bases from J; junction bases left unmatched: 13. The germline CDR1 and CDR2 sequences are SGHAT and FQNNGV. The CDR3 extends over 17 amino acids. The CDR3: CASSQMEASGGRNEQFF. CDR3 bases: TGTGCCAGCAGCCAAATGGAGGCTAGCGGGGGGAGGAATGAGCAGTTCTTC.

The CDR3 nucleotides are TGCGCCAGCAGCACCGGTGCGGGGGGCGCGGATTCACCCCTCCACTTT. Translating it yields CASSTGAGGADSPLHF. The rearrangement joins TRBV5-1 to TRBJ1-6; a weak D match, TRBD1 (6 bases). Trimming took off 4 bases at V and 8 bases at J, with 19 bases between the two ends. Per germline, CDR1 SGHRS and CDR2 YFSETQ. There are 16 residues in the CDR3.

The rearrangement uses TRBV10-1 and TRBJ2-3, with D perhaps TRBD2 (6 bases). The CDR3 consists of 13 residues. V lost 3 bases and J lost 4, with 8 bases in between. Germline CDR1 and CDR2: WNHNN and SYGVQD (reference sequence). For the CDR3, the DNA is TGCGCCAGCAGTGACTCGGGGGCAGATACGCAGTATTTT. Amino acid sequence: CASSDSGADTQYF.

This chain connects TRBV10-3 to TRBJ1-5; weak D call: TRBD1 (6 bases). This CDR3 has 14 residues. The germline CDR1 and CDR2 sequences are ENHRY and SYGVKD. V shed 3 bases and J shed 3 bases, with 9 bases lying between them. This CDR3 reads CAISEQGSNQPQHF. The CDR3, as DNA: TGTGCCATCAGTGAACAGGGTTCCAATCAGCCCCAGCATTTT.

The gene calls are TRBV29-1 and TRBJ1-3, with no clear D. Per germline, CDR1 SQVTM and CDR2 ANQGSEA. V gave up 0 bases and J gave up 8 bases, with 11 bases separating them. CDR3 length equals 13 residues. The CDR3 region has the DNA TGCAGCGTTGAAGAGACCGGCGGGGACACCATATATTTT. Protein: CSVEETGGDTIYF.

The chain employs TRBV4-1 and TRBJ2-7; a possible D gene is TRBD2 (7 bases). The germline V gene has CDR1 MGHRA and CDR2 YSYEKL. This CDR3 spans 16 amino acids. V lost 7 bases, J lost 5 bases, and 24 bases lay in between. This CDR3 reads CASTVGGGPLFHEQYF. The CDR3, as DNA: TGCGCCAGCACGGTGGGCGGGGGCCCATTGTTCCACGAGCAGTACTTC.

The rearrangement uses TRBV18 and TRBJ1-6, with D unclear. This CDR3 contains 13 residues. V was trimmed by 5 bases and J by 8 bases, leaving 10 bases between them. CDR1 and CDR2 from the germline V gene are KGHSH and LQKENI. CDR3 nucleotide sequence: TGTGCCAGCTCATCGACGGGTGATTCACCCCTCCACTTT. Translation: CASSSTGDSPLHF.

In this sample, this clone turned up a few times. This chain connects TRBV29-1 to TRBJ1-1, with D possibly being TRBD1 (6 bases). The V gene lost 4 bases and the J gene lost 6 bases, with 12 bases spanning the gap. The CDR3 consists of 12 residues. The germline V gene has CDR1 SQVTM and CDR2 ANQGSEA. CDR3 loop: CSVGGAGAEAFF. CDR3 nucleotides: TGCAGCGTTGGTGGGGCAGGGGCTGAAGCTTTCTTT. The whole variable domain, remainder taken from reference TRBV29-1 and TRBJ1-1, is SAVISQKPSRDICQRGTSLTIQCQVDSQVTMMFWYRQQPGQSLTLIATANQGSEATYESGFVIDKFPISRPNLTFSTLTVSNMSPEDSSIYLCSVGGAGAEAFFGQGTRLTVV.

The chain has TRBV4-1 and TRBJ1-2; 11 positions agree with TRBD1. Germline loops: CDR1 MGHRA, CDR2 YSYEKL. V was pared by 1 base and J by 3 bases, with 7 bases of the junction left unmatched. The CDR3 runs 17 residues. CDR3 coding DNA: TGCGCCAGCAGCCAAGCTTGGACAGGGGGCGATGACTATGGCTACACCTTC. It encodes CASSQAWTGGDDYGYTF.

The V gene is TRBV27, the J gene TRBJ1-2, with 7 bases lining up with TRBD1. The CDR3 is made up of 16 amino acids. Looked up from germline, CDR1 is MNHEY and CDR2 is SMNVEV (reference sequence). Unmatched junction bases numbered 8, after V lost 0 bases and J lost 4 bases. The CDR3 DNA reads TGTGCCAGCAGTTTATCAGATCAGGGGGGAGTCTATGGCTACACCTTC. It yields the protein CASSLSDQGGVYGYTF.

The chain employs TRBV6-1 and TRBJ1-1; weak D call: TRBD1 (6 bases). Germline-derived CDR1 and CDR2 are MNHNS and SASEGT. Trimming removed 1 base at V and 4 bases at J, with 13 bases between. The CDR3 has 15 residues. The CDR3 loop reads CASSEGQGWFTEAFF. The CDR3 coding sequence is TGTGCCAGCAGTGAAGGTCAGGGGTGGTTCACTGAAGCTTTCTTT.

The genes are TRBV6-5 and TRBJ1-2, with D possibly TRBD1 on 5 matching bases. Germline CDR1 reads MNHEY; CDR2 reads SVGAGI. The CDR3 length is 16 residues. The V and J ends lost 0 bases and 4 bases respectively, with 15 bases between them. In DNA, the CDR3 is TGTGCCAGCAGTTACTCGCAACAACGAAGGGGCTATGGCTACACCTTC. It yields the protein CASSYSQQRRGYGYTF.

The V gene is TRBV5-1, the J gene TRBJ1-4, with 11 positions matching TRBD1. The germline V gene has CDR1 SGHRS and CDR2 YFSETQ. The trim removed 4 bases at V and 2 bases at J, leaving 4 bases unmatched. This CDR3 region has 16 residues. CDR3 in amino acids: CASSLGTGGTNEKLFF. The CDR3 DNA follows: TGCGCCAGCAGCCTTGGGACAGGGGGTACTAATGAAAAACTGTTTTTT.

The gene calls are TRBV10-3 and TRBJ2-3; D call uncertain. V was shortened by 0 bases and J by 6 bases, with 7 bases between the two germline ends. Germline CDR1 reads ENHRY; CDR2 reads SYGVKD. The CDR3 is made up of 13 amino acids. CDR3 DNA: TGTGCCATCAGTGAGTCTGCTCAGGATACGCAGTATTTT. It is translated as CAISESAQDTQYF.

The CDR3 DNA is TGTGCCATCAGTCAACGACACCCGAACACTGAAGCTTTCTTT. Translating gives CAISQRHPNTEAFF. This chain uses TRBV10-3 with TRBJ1-1; no reliable D call. Germline V gene sequence: CDR1 ENHRY, CDR2 SYGVKD. This CDR3 is built from 14 residues. With 5 bases removed from V and 1 base from J, the gap between germline ends came to 11 bases.

The CDR3 sequence is CASSPWGGSYNEQFF. CDR3 nucleotide sequence: TGTGCCAGCTCACCATGGGGGGGTTCCTACAATGAGCAGTTCTTC. The rearrangement links TRBV18 to TRBJ2-1, with 7 positions matching TRBD2. Unmatched junction bases numbered 2, after V lost 2 bases and J lost 1 base. CDR1 is KGHSH and CDR2 is LQKENI in the germline V gene. The CDR3 totals 15 residues.

The V and J genes are TRBV6-1 and TRBJ2-7; 8 nucleotides line up with TRBD2. This CDR3 spans 13 amino acids. The J segment lost 3 bases and the V segment lost 3 bases, leaving 1 base of the junction unmatched. The germline V gene has CDR1 MNHNS and CDR2 SASEGT. The CDR3: CASSDLAGYEQYF. CDR3 bases: TGTGCCAGCAGTGACCTAGCGGGCTACGAGCAGTACTTC.

CDR3 in amino acids: CASSPRETGSPLHF. CDR3 coding DNA: TGTGCCAGCTCCCCCCGGGAAACGGGTTCACCCCTCCACTTT. The rearrangement uses TRBV18 and TRBJ1-6; no clear D gene. The CDR3 extends over 14 amino acids. In germline, CDR1 is KGHSH, CDR2 LQKENI. V was shortened by 6 bases and J by 9 bases, with 15 bases between the two germline ends.

The chain is built from TRBV18 and TRBJ1-1, with 7 nucleotides matching TRBD1. Per the germline V gene, CDR1 is KGHSH and CDR2 is LQKENI. The V segment lost 3 bases and the J segment 4 bases; nucleotides outside the gene matches: 8. The CDR3 spans 15 residues. The chain's CDR3 is CASSPRGIIATEAFF. DNA for the CDR3: TGTGCCAGCTCACCCAGGGGGATTATTGCCACTGAAGCTTTCTTT.

The genes are TRBV29-1 and TRBJ2-5; 7 bases fit TRBD2. This CDR3 region has 13 residues. After removal of 1 base from V and 5 bases from J, the junction contained 4 bases not matched to a gene. In germline, CDR1 is SQVTM, CDR2 ANQGSEA. This chain's CDR3 is CSVEGTLAETQYF. CDR3 nucleotide sequence: TGCAGCGTTGAAGGGACACTAGCGGAGACCCAGTACTTC.

The V gene is TRBV6-1, the J gene TRBJ2-7, with D unclear. The CDR3 consists of 14 residues. In germline, CDR1 is MNHNS, CDR2 SASEGT. With 2 bases removed from V and 7 bases from J, the gap between germline ends came to 15 bases. CDR3 amino acids: CASSEMKAAREQYF. The CDR3 DNA is TGTGCCAGCAGTGAAATGAAGGCGGCGAGGGAGCAGTACTTC.

J is TRBJ2-5 and V is TRBV7-3; 8 nucleotides match TRBD2. This CDR3 is built from 15 residues. CDR1 and CDR2 from the germline V gene are SGHTA and FQGTGA. With 4 bases clipped from V and 1 base from J, the junction kept 5 bases outside the gene matches. The CDR3: CASSSSGGLQETQYF. In DNA, the CDR3 is TGTGCCAGCAGCTCGAGCGGGGGCCTCCAAGAGACCCAGTACTTC.

The rearrangement uses TRBV13 and TRBJ1-1, with no clear D. Trimming pared 7 bases from V and 1 base from J, leaving 13 bases between. CDR1 and CDR2 (germline): PRHDT, FYEKMQ (reference sequence). The CDR3 totals 14 residues. CDR3 sequence reads: CASTGFNRNTEAFF. In DNA, the CDR3 is TGTGCCAGCACGGGGTTTAATAGGAACACTGAAGCTTTCTTT.

The chain combines TRBV19 with TRBJ1-2; 8 bases map to TRBD1. The V segment lost 2 bases and the J segment 0 bases; nucleotides outside the gene matches: 8. Germline CDR1 reads LNHDA; CDR2 reads SQIVND (reference sequence). This CDR3 spans 17 amino acids. The CDR3 reads CASSIPRTGKANYGYTF. For the CDR3, the DNA is TGTGCCAGTAGTATACCTAGGACAGGGAAAGCTAACTATGGCTACACCTTC.

This clone has only one observation. The chain employs TRBV7-2 and TRBJ2-5; D not certain. Germline lookup yields CDR1 SGHTA and CDR2 FQGNSA. Trimming shortened V by 1 base and J by 2 bases, and 11 bases separated the two germline ends. CDR3 length: 15 amino acids. The CDR3 reads CASSLVSAAQETQYF. CDR3 bases: TGTGCCAGCAGCTTAGTAAGTGCGGCTCAAGAGACCCAGTACTTC.

The J gene is TRBJ1-2, the V gene TRBV7-3; 10 bases fit TRBD1. This CDR3 region has 11 residues. V lost 8 bases, J lost 8 bases, and 2 bases stayed unmatched. CDR1 and CDR2 from the germline V gene are SGHTA and FQGTGA. The CDR3 DNA reads TGTGCCAGCGGGACAGGGGTGGGCTACACCTTC. This translates into CASGTGVGYTF.

This chain connects TRBV2 to TRBJ1-1; perhaps TRBD1 as D (6 bases). The germline CDR1 and CDR2 sequences are SNHLY and FYNNEI. The CDR3 sequence is 11 residues long. Between the trimmed V and J ends, which lost 5 bases and 11 bases, there was a span of 12 bases. Here the CDR3 DNA reads TGTGCCAGCAGTCGGGACATCCGGGCTTTCTTT. Translating gives CASSRDIRAFF.

The chain links TRBV2 to TRBJ1-5; TRBD1 aligns across 7 bases. This CDR3 region has 14 residues. Germline V CDR1 and CDR2: SNHLY, FYNNEI. Trimming cost V 5 bases and J 4 bases; bases outside gene matches: 5. Written as DNA, the CDR3 is TGTGCCAGCAGTAGACAGGGAGAAAATCAGCCCCAGCATTTT. Translation gives CASSRQGENQPQHF.